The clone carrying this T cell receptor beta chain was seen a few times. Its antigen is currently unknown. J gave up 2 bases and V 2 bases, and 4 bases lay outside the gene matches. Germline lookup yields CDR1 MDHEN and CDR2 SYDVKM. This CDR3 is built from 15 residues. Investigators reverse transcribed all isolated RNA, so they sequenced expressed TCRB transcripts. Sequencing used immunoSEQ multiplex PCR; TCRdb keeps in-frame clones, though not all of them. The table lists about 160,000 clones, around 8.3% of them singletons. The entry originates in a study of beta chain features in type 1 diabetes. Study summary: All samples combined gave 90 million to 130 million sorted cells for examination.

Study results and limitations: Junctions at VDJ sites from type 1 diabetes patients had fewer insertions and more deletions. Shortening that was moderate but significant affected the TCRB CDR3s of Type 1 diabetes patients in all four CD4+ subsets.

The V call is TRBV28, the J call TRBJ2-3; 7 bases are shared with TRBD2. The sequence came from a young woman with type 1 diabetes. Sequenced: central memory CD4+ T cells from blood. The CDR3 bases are TGTGCCAGCAGTTTAGGCGGGAGAACCACAGATACGCAGTATTTT. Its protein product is CASSLGGRTTDTQYF.